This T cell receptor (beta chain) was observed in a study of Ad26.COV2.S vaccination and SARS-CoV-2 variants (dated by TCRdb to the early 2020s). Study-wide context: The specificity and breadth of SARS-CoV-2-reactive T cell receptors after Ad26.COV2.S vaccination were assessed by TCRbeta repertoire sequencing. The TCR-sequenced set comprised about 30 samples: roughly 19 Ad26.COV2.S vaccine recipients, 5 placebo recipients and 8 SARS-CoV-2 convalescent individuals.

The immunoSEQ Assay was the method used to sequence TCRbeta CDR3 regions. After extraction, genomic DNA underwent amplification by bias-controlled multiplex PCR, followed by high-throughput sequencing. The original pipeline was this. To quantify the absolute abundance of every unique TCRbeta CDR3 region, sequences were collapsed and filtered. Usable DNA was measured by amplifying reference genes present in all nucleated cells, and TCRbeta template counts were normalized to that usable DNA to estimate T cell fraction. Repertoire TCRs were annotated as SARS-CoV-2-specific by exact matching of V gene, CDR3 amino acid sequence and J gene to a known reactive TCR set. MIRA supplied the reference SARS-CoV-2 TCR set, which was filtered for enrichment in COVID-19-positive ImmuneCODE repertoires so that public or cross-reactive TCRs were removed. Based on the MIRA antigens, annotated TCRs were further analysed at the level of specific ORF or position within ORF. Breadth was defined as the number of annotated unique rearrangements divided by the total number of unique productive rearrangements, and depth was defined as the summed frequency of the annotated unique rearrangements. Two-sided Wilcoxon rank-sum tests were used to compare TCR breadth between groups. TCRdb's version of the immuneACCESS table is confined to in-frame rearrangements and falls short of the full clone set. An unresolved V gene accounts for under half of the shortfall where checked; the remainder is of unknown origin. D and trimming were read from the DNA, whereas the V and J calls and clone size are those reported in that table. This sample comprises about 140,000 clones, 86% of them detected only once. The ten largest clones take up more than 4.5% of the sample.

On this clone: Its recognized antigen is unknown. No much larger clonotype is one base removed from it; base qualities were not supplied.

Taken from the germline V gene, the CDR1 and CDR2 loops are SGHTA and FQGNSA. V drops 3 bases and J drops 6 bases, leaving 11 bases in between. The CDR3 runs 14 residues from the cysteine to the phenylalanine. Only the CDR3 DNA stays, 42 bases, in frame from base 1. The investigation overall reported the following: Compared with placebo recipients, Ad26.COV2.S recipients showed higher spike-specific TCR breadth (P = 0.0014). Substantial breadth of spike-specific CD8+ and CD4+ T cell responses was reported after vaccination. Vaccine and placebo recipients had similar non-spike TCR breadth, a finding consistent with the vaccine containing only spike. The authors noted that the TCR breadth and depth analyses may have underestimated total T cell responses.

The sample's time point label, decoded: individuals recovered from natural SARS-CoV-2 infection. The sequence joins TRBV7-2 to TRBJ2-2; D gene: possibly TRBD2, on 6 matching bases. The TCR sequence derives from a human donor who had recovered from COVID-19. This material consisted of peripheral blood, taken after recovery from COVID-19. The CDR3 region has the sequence CASSLGGSPGELFF. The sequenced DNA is TGTGCCAGCAGCTTGGGGGGAAGTCCCGGGGAGCTGTTTTTT. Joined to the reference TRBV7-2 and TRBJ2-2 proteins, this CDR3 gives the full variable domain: GAGVSQSPSNKVTEKGKDVELRCDPISGHTALYWYRQSLGQGLEFLIYFQGNSAPDKSGLPSDRFSAERTGGSVSTLTIQRTQQEDSAVYLCASSLGGSPGELFFGEGSRLTVL.